A selection of T cell receptor beta chains follows, all from one sample in a study of tumor and adjacent non-tumor tissue in lung cancer. TCRdb re-called the multiplex PCR reads with MiXCR, one entry per CDR3 protein. The sample yields approximately 120,000 distinct CDR3 sequences, roughly three fifths seen once. Sequencing was performed on distant non-tumor lung tissue. These receptors originate from a man aged 55 to 69 with non-small cell lung cancer. Both conserved end residues are part of each CDR3. The D gene is left open where the match is weak. Clone size, where shown, is once, few, many, or a class for clones that have expanded.

NA TRBJ2-7 TRBV5-4 NA CASSLGTSMGTYEQYF TGTGCGAGCAGCTTGGGAACTAGCATGGGAACCTACGAGCAGTACTTC
NA TRBJ2-3 TRBV6-5 TRBD2 CASSNQGGSSTDTQYF TGTGCAAGCAGTAACCAGGGCGGGAGTAGCACAGATACGCAGTATTTT
few TRBJ2-7 TRBV7-3 TRBD2 CASSLGGDSYEQYF TGTGCCAGCAGCTTAGGGGGGGACTCCTACGAGCAGTACTTC
NA TRBJ1-2 TRBV12-3/TRBV12-4 NA CASREGQANYGYNF TGTGCCAGCAGAGAAGGACAAGCTAACTATGGTTACAACTTC
once TRBJ2-4 TRBV12-3/TRBV12-4 TRBD1 CASSQGQCGNIQYF TGTGCCAGCAGTCAGGGACAGTGTGGAAACATTCAGTACTTC
NA TRBJ1-5 TRBV12-3/TRBV12-4 NA CASSFFSPLDSNQPQHF TGTGCCAGCAGTTTTTTTTCCCCCTTGGACAGCAATCAGCCCCAGCATTTT
NA TRBJ1-4 TRBV6-5 NA CASSYSAPTTGRTVKNEKLLF TGTGCCAGCAGTTACTCGGCCCCTACGACGGGTAGGACAGTCAAGAATGAAAAACTGCTTTTT
NA TRBJ2-1 TRBV30 NA CAWTPGRSSYNQQFF TGTGCCTGGACCCCGGGACGAAGTTCCTACAATCAGCAGTTCTTC
NA TRBJ2-3 TRBV11-2 NA CASSNLTSTATQYF TGTGCCAGCAGCAACTTGACCTCTACGGCTACGCAGTATTTT
NA TRBJ2-3 TRBV6-5 NA CVSRPRNPTDTQYF TGTGTCAGCCGTCCCAGGAACCCCACAGATACACAGTATTTT
NA TRBJ1-2 TRBV20-1 NA CSTRVTVGGEGGYTF TGCAGTACTAGAGTTACTGTCGGGGGGGAGGGTGGCTACACCTTC
NA TRBJ2-2 TRBV4-2 NA CASSPRGDSDTGELFF TGTGCCAGCAGCCCGCGGGGGGACAGCGACACCGGGGAGCTGTTTTTT
NA TRBJ1-2 TRBV5-4 NA CVSGGHYGYTF TGTGTCAGTGGCGGGCACTATGGCTACACCTTC
NA TRBJ2-3 TRBV6-2/TRBV6-3 TRBD2 CASRARRPLAGVGTDTQYF TGTGCCAGTAGGGCACGCCGGCCGCTAGCGGGAGTGGGCACAGATACGCAGTATTTT